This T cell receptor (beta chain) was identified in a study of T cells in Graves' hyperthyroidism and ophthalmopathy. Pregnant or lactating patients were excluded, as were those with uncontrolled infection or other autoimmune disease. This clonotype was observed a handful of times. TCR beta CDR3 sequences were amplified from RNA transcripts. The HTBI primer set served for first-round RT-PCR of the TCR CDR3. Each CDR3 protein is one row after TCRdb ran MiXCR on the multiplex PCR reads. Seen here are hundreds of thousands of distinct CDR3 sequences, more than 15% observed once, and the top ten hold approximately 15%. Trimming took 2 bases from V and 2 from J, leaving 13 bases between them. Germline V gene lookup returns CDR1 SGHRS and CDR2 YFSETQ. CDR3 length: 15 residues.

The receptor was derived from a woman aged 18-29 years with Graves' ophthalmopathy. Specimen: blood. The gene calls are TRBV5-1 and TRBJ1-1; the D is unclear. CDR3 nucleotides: TGCGCCAGCAGCTTAATCCAACAGAGCAACACTGAAGCTTTCTTT. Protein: CASSLIQQSNTEAFF.